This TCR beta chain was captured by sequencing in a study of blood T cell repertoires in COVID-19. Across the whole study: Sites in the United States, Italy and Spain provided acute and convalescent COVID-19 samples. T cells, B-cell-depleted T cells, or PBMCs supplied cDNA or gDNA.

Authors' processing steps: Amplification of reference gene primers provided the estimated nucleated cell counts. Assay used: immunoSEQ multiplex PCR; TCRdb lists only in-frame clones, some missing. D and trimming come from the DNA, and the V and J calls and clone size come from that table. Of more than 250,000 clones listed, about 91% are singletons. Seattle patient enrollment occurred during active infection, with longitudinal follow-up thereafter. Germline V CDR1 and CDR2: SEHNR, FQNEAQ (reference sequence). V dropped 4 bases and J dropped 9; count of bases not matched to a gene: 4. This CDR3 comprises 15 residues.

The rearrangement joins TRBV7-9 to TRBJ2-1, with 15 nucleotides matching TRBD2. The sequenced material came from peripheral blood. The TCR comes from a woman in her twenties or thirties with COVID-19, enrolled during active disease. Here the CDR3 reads CASSSGLAGGIEQFF. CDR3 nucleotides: TGTGCCAGCAGCTCCGGACTAGCGGGGGGGATTGAGCAGTTCTTC.